These 20 T cell receptor beta chains were sequenced from one sample in a study of T cells in Graves' hyperthyroidism and ophthalmopathy. TCR beta CDR3 regions were amplified from RNA. The HTBI primer set was used in a first-round RT-PCR of the TCR CDR3. TCRdb recomputed calls from the multiplex PCR reads with MiXCR, one row per CDR3 protein. The sample contains nearly 600,000 distinct CDR3 sequences, 14% of which appear only once. The sequenced material came from blood. These receptors originate from a woman aged 18-29 years with Graves' ophthalmopathy.

This clonotype has a count of ten or more. This sequence joins TRBV7-2 and TRBJ1-2; D gene uncertain. The CDR3 sequence is 11 residues long. Germline assignment: CDR1 SGHTA and CDR2 FQGNSA. Trimming removed 2 bases from V and 7 bases from J, with 5 bases in between. The CDR3 sequence: CASSLLLGYTF. For the CDR3, the DNA is TGTGCCAGCAGCTTATTACTTGGCTACACCTTC.

The sample holds many counts of this clonotype. The chain combines TRBV12-3 or TRBV12-4 with TRBJ2-3, with unresolved D. The V end lost 2 bases, the J end lost 4 bases, and 4 bases lay between the germline ends. There are 12 residues in the CDR3. The CDR3 reads CASSLNADTQYF. CDR3 in DNA: TGTGCCAGCAGTTTAAATGCAGATACGCAGTATTTT.

Ten or more counts support this clonotype. The chain links TRBV3-1 to TRBJ2-2; TRBD1 is a possible D gene (5 bases). This CDR3 comprises 17 residues. CDR1 is LGHDT, CDR2 YNNKEL, per germline (reference sequence). The V and J ends lost 4 bases and 0 bases respectively, with 15 bases between them. The CDR3 sequence: CASSLRIDSTNTGELFF. In DNA, the CDR3 is TGTGCCAGCAGCCTAAGGATAGACAGTACGAACACCGGGGAGCTGTTTTTT.

This clonotype has a count of ten or more. A junction boundary mismatches the germline segment, possibly from a read error. J is TRBJ2-7 and V is TRBV12-3 or TRBV12-4; TRBD2 agrees at 15 bases. This CDR3 contains 19 residues. CDR3 sequence reads: CVSSRDLGTSGRISYEQYF. The CDR3 bases are TGTGTCAGCAGTCGGGACCTCGGGACTAGCGGGAGGATCTCCTACGAGCAGTACTTC.

This clonotype has ten or more counts. V is TRBV12-3 or TRBV12-4 and J is TRBJ1-5, with D unclear. Trimming took off 1 base at V and 0 bases at J, with 7 bases between the two ends. The CDR3 contains 15 residues. This chain's CDR3 is CASSLEGFSNQPQHF. The CDR3 region has the DNA TGTGCCAGCAGTTTAGAAGGATTTAGCAATCAGCCCCAGCATTTT.

This clonotype came up many times. The CDR3 DNA reads TGCAGTGCTACCCCTTTTGCGGGAGGGACTTACAATGAGCAGTTCTTC. As protein: CSATPFAGGTYNEQFF. The chain combines TRBV20-1 with TRBJ2-1, with 9 positions matching TRBD2. J was trimmed by 4 bases and V by 4 bases; bases with no gene match: 11. The CDR3 runs 16 residues. Germline V gene lookup returns CDR1 DFQATT and CDR2 SNEGSKA (reference sequence).

In the case of this clonotype: Mismatch with germline at one junction end may stem from a read error. The rearrangement uses TRBV27 and TRBJ1-1; tentative D call: TRBD1 (6 bases). Germline values: CDR1 MNHEY, CDR2 SMNVEV (reference sequence). The CDR3 runs 14 residues. This chain's CDR3 is CASNLAGANTEAFF. The CDR3, as DNA: TGTGCCAGCAATTTAGCAGGGGCGAACACTGAAGCTTTCTTT.

In its sample, this clonotype was seen many times. CDR3 DNA: TGTGCCAGCAGGGTTGGCACAGGGGGCGGTGAGACCCAGTACTTC. This codes for CASRVGTGGGETQYF. The gene calls are TRBV2 and TRBJ2-5; the match to TRBD1 covers 9 bases. CDR3 size: 15 residues. The J segment lost 5 bases and the V segment lost 6 bases, leaving 10 bases of the junction unmatched. Germline V gene sequence: CDR1 SNHLY, CDR2 FYNNEI.

This clonotype occurred a few times. The chain is built from TRBV25-1 and TRBJ2-7, with 8 bases aligning to TRBD1. Germline-derived CDR1 and CDR2 are MGHDK and SYGVNS. The CDR3 consists of 14 residues. The V and J ends lost 4 bases and 3 bases, in that order; junction bases with no gene match: 5. CDR3 sequence reads: CASSVPGGRYEQYF. In DNA form, the CDR3 reads TGTGCCAGCAGTGTACCAGGGGGCCGCTACGAGCAGTACTTC.

This clonotype was seen at least ten times. V usage is TRBV11-2 and J usage is TRBJ1-4; weak D call: TRBD1 (5 bases). V lost 5 bases, J lost 5 bases, and 15 bases lay in between. This CDR3 has 15 residues. Germline CDR1 is SGHAT and CDR2 is FQNNGV. The CDR3 bases are TGTGCCAGCAGCCCACACAGGAATCGAAATGAAAAACTGTTTTTT. Protein: CASSPHRNRNEKLFF.

In this sample, this clonotype turned up a few times. In DNA, the CDR3 is TGTGCCAGCAGTTCCGGGACAGGGGGCTCTCGGTCCTACGAGCAGTACTTC. This gives the protein CASSSGTGGSRSYEQYF. V is TRBV28 and J is TRBJ2-7; 12 positions agree with TRBD1. V lost 4 bases, J lost 1 base, and 8 bases stayed unmatched. CDR3 size: 17 residues. CDR1 and CDR2 (germline): MDHEN, SYDVKM.

This clonotype was recorded a few times. The chain uses TRBV9 and TRBJ2-3; 8 bases agree with TRBD2. The CDR3 is made up of 15 amino acids. Germline assignment: CDR1 SGDLS and CDR2 YYNGEE. Trimming at V came to 2 bases and at J to 3 bases, leaving 5 bases not matched to a gene. The CDR3 DNA follows: TGTGCCAGCAGCGTTACTAGCGGACCAACAGATACGCAGTATTTT. Protein: CASSVTSGPTDTQYF.

Of note for this clonotype: One end of the junction fails to match germline, which may point to a read error. V gene TRBV29-1 combines with J gene TRBJ2-2; 7 nucleotides match TRBD2. The CDR3 covers 14 residues. Germline CDR1 and CDR2: SQVTM and ANQGSEA. CDR3 nucleotide sequence: TGCAGCGGTGAAACTGGGACTAATACCGGGGAGCTGTTTTTT. The encoded protein is CSGETGTNTGELFF.

This clonotype came up many times. This chain joins TRBV20-1 and TRBJ2-5; perhaps TRBD2 as D (5 bases). In germline, CDR1 is DFQATT, CDR2 SNEGSKA (reference sequence). The CDR3 contains 13 residues. Trimming pared 3 bases from V and 5 bases from J, leaving 13 bases between. DNA of the CDR3: TGCAGTGCTAGTCCCCGAGAGGGCGAGACCCAGTACTTC. Protein product: CSASPREGETQYF.

There are a few counts of this clonotype. This chain joins TRBV20-1 and TRBJ2-1; 14 nucleotides match TRBD2. The V segment lost 6 bases and the J segment 14 bases; nucleotides outside the gene matches: 3. The germline V gene has CDR1 DFQATT and CDR2 SNEGSKA (reference sequence). CDR3 length: 11 residues. For the CDR3, the DNA is TGCAGTGCGGAGGGACTAGCGGGAGAGTTCTTC. It encodes CSAEGLAGEFF.

This clonotype was picked up many times. The V gene is TRBV28, the J gene TRBJ1-1; 7 positions agree with TRBD1. The CDR3 covers 14 residues. V lost 6 bases and J lost 3; bases outside the gene matches: 7. Germline values: CDR1 MDHEN, CDR2 SYDVKM. The CDR3 protein is CASSPDRVYTEAFF. DNA for the CDR3: TGTGCCAGCAGCCCTGACAGGGTATACACTGAAGCTTTCTTT.

This clonotype was detected ten times or more. The CDR3 protein is CASRTGTGGNEQFF. The CDR3 bases are TGCGCCAGCAGAACCGGGACAGGGGGCAATGAGCAGTTCTTC. V is TRBV5-1 and J is TRBJ2-1; 11 bases are shared with TRBD1. Per germline, CDR1 SGHRS and CDR2 YFSETQ. The CDR3 extends over 14 amino acids. The V gene end was trimmed by 5 bases and the J gene end by 6 bases; junction bases not matched to a gene: 4.

The table lists this clonotype with many counts. The chain links TRBV18 to TRBJ1-1; D unresolved. Trimming cost V 3 bases and J 5 bases, with 19 bases left between them. Germline lookup yields CDR1 KGHSH and CDR2 LQKENI. This CDR3 has 16 amino acids. The CDR3 nucleotides are TGTGCCAGCTCACCCGGGTCCCAAACACGAAGGACTGAAGCTTTCTTT. It encodes CASSPGSQTRRTEAFF.

This clonotype was recorded many times. The chain carries TRBV10-3 and TRBJ2-5; no definite D call. V lost 3 bases to trimming and J lost 5 bases, with 10 bases between them. The germline V gene encodes CDR1 ENHRY and CDR2 SYGVKD. The CDR3 has 13 residues. This CDR3 reads CAISEFGWETQYF. As DNA, the CDR3 is TGTGCCATCAGTGAATTCGGCTGGGAGACCCAGTACTTC.

This clonotype appeared many times. The chain employs TRBV20-1 and TRBJ2-7, with TRBD1 matching over 10 bases. From germline, CDR1 is DFQATT and CDR2 SNEGSKA (reference sequence). J gave up 1 base and V 4 bases, and 7 bases lay outside the gene matches. The CDR3 is 15 residues long. CDR3 in amino acids: CSATHRDRGSYEQYF. The CDR3 DNA reads as TGCAGTGCTACGCACCGGGACAGGGGTTCCTACGAGCAGTACTTC.